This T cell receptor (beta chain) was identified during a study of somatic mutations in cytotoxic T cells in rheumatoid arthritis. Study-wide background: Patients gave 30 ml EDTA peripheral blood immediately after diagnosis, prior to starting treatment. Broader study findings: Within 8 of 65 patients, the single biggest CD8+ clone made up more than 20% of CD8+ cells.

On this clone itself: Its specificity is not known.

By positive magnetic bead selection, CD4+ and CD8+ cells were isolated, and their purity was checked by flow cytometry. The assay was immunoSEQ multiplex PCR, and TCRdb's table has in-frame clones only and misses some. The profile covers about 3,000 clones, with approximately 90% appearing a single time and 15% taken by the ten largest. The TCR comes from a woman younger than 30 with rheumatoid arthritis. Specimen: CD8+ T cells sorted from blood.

The CDR3 sequence: CASRDTDNYGYTF. The CDR3 DNA follows: TGTGCCAGCCGGGACACAGATAACTATGGCTACACCTTC. This sequence joins TRBV28 and TRBJ1-2, with a possible D match to TRBD1 (6 bases). The V gene's germline CDR1 is MDHEN and CDR2 SYDVKM. This CDR3 has 13 residues. Between the trimmed V and J ends, which lost 8 bases and 1 base, there was a span of 11 bases.